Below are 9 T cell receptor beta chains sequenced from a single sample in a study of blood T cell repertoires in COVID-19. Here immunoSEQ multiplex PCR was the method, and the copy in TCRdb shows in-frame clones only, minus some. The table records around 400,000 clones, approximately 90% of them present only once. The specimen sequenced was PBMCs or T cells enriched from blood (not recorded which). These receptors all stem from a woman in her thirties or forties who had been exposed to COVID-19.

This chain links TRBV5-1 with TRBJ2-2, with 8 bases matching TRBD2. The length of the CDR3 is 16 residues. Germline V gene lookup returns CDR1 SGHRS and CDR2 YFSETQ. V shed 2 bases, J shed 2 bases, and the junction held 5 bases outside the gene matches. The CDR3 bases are TGCGCCAGCAGCTTTAGACTAGCGACTAACACCGGGGAGCTGTTTTTT. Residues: CASSFRLATNTGELFF.

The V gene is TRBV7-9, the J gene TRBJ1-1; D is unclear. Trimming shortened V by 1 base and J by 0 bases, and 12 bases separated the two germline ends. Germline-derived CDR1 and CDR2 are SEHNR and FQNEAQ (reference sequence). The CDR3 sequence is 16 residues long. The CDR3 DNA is TGTGCCAGCAGCTTAGATCGTACATACATGAACACTGAAGCTTTCTTT. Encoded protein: CASSLDRTYMNTEAFF.

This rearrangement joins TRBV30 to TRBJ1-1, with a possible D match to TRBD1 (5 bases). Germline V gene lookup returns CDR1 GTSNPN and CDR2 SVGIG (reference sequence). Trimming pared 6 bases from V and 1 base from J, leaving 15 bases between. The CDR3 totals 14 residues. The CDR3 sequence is CACLRGFPNTEAFF. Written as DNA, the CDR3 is TGTGCCTGTCTCCGGGGGTTCCCGAACACTGAAGCTTTCTTT.

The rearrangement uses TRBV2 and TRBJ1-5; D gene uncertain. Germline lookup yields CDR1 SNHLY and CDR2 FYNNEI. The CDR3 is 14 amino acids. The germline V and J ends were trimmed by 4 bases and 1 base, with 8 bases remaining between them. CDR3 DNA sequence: TGTGCCAGCAGTGGGCCTAGGAGCAATCAGCCCCAGCATTTT. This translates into CASSGPRSNQPQHF.

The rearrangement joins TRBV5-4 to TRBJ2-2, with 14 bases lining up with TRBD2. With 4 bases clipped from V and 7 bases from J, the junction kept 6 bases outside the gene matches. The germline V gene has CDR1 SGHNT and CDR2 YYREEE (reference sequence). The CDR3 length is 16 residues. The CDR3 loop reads CASSPPTSGGVGELFF. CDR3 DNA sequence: TGTGCCAGCAGCCCTCCGACTAGCGGGGGGGTCGGGGAGCTGTTTTTT.

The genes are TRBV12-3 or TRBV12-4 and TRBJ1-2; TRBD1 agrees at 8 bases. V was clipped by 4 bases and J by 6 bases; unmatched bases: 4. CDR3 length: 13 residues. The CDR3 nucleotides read TGTGCCAGCAGTTCGGACAGGGAGCATGGCTACACCTTC. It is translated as CASSSDREHGYTF.

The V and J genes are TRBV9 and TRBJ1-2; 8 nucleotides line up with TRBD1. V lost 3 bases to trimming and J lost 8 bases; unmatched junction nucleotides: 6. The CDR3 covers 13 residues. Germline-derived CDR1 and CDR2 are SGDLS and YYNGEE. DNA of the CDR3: TGTGCCAGCAGCGCGACAGGGGTCGGGGGCTACACCTTC. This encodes CASSATGVGGYTF.

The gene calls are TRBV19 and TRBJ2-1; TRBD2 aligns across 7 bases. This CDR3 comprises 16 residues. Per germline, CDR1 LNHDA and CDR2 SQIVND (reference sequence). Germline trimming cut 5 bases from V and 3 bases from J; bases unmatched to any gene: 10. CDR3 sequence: CASSPRGLEYYNEQFF. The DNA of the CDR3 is TGTGCCAGTAGTCCCCGAGGACTAGAGTACTACAATGAGCAGTTCTTC.

This chain's CDR3 is CASSTGLSNQPQHF. In DNA, the CDR3 is TGTGCCAGCAGCACCGGACTGAGCAATCAGCCCCAGCATTTT. The chain is built from TRBV5-8 and TRBJ1-5; D is undetermined. Germline lookup yields CDR1 SGHTS and CDR2 YDEGEE. V shed 4 bases and J shed 1 base, with 9 bases lying between them. This CDR3 spans 14 amino acids.